Listed here is a single TCR beta chain. There is no known antigen for this receptor. Base quality data are lacking; no much larger clone is found one base away. One collaborating source in Seattle enrolled patients during active infection and followed them longitudinally through the course of disease. Each collaborating institution followed its own protocols to collect whole blood in K2EDTA tubes. Collaborator samples were shipped for TCRbeta analysis as frozen whole blood, isolated PBMCs, or DNA extracted from either sample type. This entry belongs to a study of blood T cell repertoires in COVID-19 (dated by TCRdb to about 2020). Looking at the study overall: Samples from collaborators originated in the United States, Italy and Spain and spanned both the acute and convalescent phases of COVID-19. The repertoires were released in a freely available public database intended as a resource for research on the immune response to SARS-CoV-2. Deeply sampled blood TCRbeta repertoires from subjects exposed to, actively infected with, or recovered from COVID-19 were included in the dataset. The samples were drawn from two sources: the first 160 participants of the ongoing ImmuneRACE study, and about 1,300 subjects contributed by 6 global collaborators. The material from the prospective study consisted of cDNA or gDNA derived from T cells, B-cell-depleted T cells, or PBMCs. A de-identified subject ID, COVID-19 status, age in years and sex were almost always included in the sample metadata. Where HLA class I and class II types were available, the types were taken from metadata supplied by the sample provider, not from assay-based typing. Overall study outcomes, separate from this receptor: Clinical and demographic metadata were provided uncurated, with the amount varying by source and participant.

From the cysteine through the phenylalanine, the CDR3 covers 15 amino acids. Just the 45-base CDR3 DNA is kept, in frame starting at base 1. Relative to germline, V is 0 bases shorter and J is 5 bases shorter, with 14 bases between their ends. CDR1 and CDR2 (SGHDT, YYEEEE) derive from the germline V gene. The immunoSEQ Assay, a bias-controlled multiplex PCR, was used to amplify TCRbeta CDR3 regions from genomic DNA. Per the authors' processing: Nucleated cell counts per sample were estimated from amplification of reference gene primers within the assay. Sequence reads were collapsed and filtered to measure the absolute abundance of every unique TCRbeta CDR3 rearrangement. For each sample, productive Simpson clonality was calculated as the square root of Simpson's diversity index over productive rearrangements. TCRdb obtained this table from immuneACCESS and retained in-frame rearrangements with V and J assigned. These tables miss some clones; where compared with another copy, unresolved V genes account for less than half of the shortfall, and the remainder is unexplained. That table furnishes V, J and clone size, whereas the DNA furnished D and trimming. The sample table lists roughly 250,000 clones, under 85% of them with a count of one. The ten largest make up 0.87% of the sample.

Sequences were obtained from peripheral blood. The sequence was collected from a human donor with COVID-19, enrolled during active disease. The donor label of this sample is uncertain. The V and J segments used are TRBV5-6 and TRBJ1-1; a tentative D call is TRBD1 (5 bases match). The nucleotides are TGTGCCAGCAGCTTGGCAGGGATGGGTGGGACTGAAGCTTTCTTT. It encodes CASSLAGMGGTEAFF.